The clone carrying this T cell receptor (beta chain) turned up a few times. This CDR3 spans 18 amino acids. Germline CDR1 and CDR2: MNHEY and SMNVEV (reference sequence). Trimming removed 11 bases from V and 2 bases from J; junction bases left unmatched: 19. The data derive from a study of blood T cell repertoires in COVID-19. Method: immunoSEQ multiplex PCR; TCRdb's copy keeps in-frame clones and lacks some. Seen here are a few hundred thousand clones, roughly 79% observed once, and the top ten hold approximately 15%. The rearrangement links TRBV27 to TRBJ2-7, with 12 bases that match TRBD2. The sample taken for sequencing was PBMCs or T cells enriched from blood (not recorded which). This TCR derives from a man in his forties who had recovered from COVID-19. This CDR3 reads CASTRLLAGGPAPYEQYF. Here the CDR3 DNA reads TGTGCCTCTACACGACTGCTAGCGGGAGGGCCTGCGCCCTACGAGCAGTACTTC.